A single sample is the source of the 18 T cell receptor beta chains below, sequenced in a study of T cell responses to AZD1222 COVID-19 vaccine (dated by TCRdb to 2020 to 2023). The time point label corresponds to: baseline before first vaccination. To prepare the library, the immunoSEQ multiplex PCR assay was applied. Here the immuneACCESS table is served through TCRdb, limited to in-frame sequences with V and J called. Missing clones are a known gap in these copies; in checked studies unresolved V genes cover under half, and the rest lacks a known reason. Across this sample there are fewer than 90,000 clones, with 75% to 90% seen only once. The top ten clones comprise roughly 24% of the sample. This specimen consisted of peripheral blood, obtained on day 0 of AZD1222 vaccination. The receptors stem from an adult in good health.

The chain combines TRBV5-4 with TRBJ2-2; 7 nucleotides match TRBD2. Looked up from germline, CDR1 is SGHNT and CDR2 is YYREEE (reference sequence). The CDR3 is 17 amino acids. J lost 5 bases, V lost 4 bases, and 14 bases had no gene match. The CDR3 coding sequence is TGTGCCAGCAGCCCTGGGGGAGGGCCGGGCGGAACCGGGGAGCTGTTTTTT. This gives the protein CASSPGGGPGGTGELFF.

The chain couples TRBV10-2 to TRBJ2-1; 9 bases are a match to TRBD2. This CDR3 region has 16 residues. The V gene's germline CDR1 is WSHSY and CDR2 SAAADI. The V gene end was trimmed by 6 bases and the J gene end by 2 bases; junction bases not matched to a gene: 8. The CDR3, as DNA: TGCGCCAGCAGACAAGGACTAGCGCCAGCCTACAATGAGCAGTTCTTC. Translation: CASRQGLAPAYNEQFF.

The rearrangement links TRBV19 to TRBJ2-3, with 10 bases identical to TRBD1. Germline CDR1 is LNHDA and CDR2 is SQIVND (reference sequence). The CDR3 extends over 16 amino acids. Trimming took 3 bases from V and 3 from J; bases not matched to a gene: 6. This CDR3 is CASSIRRDRGTDTQYF. CDR3 DNA sequence: TGTGCCAGTAGTATCCGCCGGGACAGGGGAACAGATACGCAGTATTTT.

The chain uses TRBV12-2 and TRBJ2-1; TRBD2, the D gene given by the table, was not confirmed from the DNA. TRBV12-2 is flagged as a pseudogene. This CDR3 has 15 amino acids. CDR3 amino acids: CASRLGDFGWGEQFF. DNA for the CDR3: TGTGCAAGTCGCTTGGGGGACTTCGGTTGGGGTGAGCAGTTCTTC.

The chain uses TRBV6-6 and TRBJ2-1; 7 nucleotides match TRBD2. Trimming removed 7 bases from V and 10 bases from J; junction bases left unmatched: 10. The CDR3 has 13 amino acids. Germline CDR1 and CDR2: MNHNY and SVGAGI (reference sequence). The CDR3 loop reads CASTLGTTTEQFF. The CDR3 region has the DNA TGTGCCAGCACCTTGGGGACTACGACGGAGCAGTTCTTC.

The rearrangement uses TRBV5-1 and TRBJ1-1; D is unresolved. V lost 0 bases to trimming and J lost 5 bases, with 8 bases between them. CDR3 length equals 13 residues. Germline values: CDR1 SGHRS, CDR2 YFSETQ. CDR3 region: CASSLAGWTEAFF. The CDR3 coding sequence is TGCGCCAGCAGCTTGGCCGGCTGGACTGAAGCTTTCTTT.

The J gene is TRBJ2-5, the V gene TRBV20-1; TRBD1 is a possible D gene (5 bases). Germline assignment: CDR1 DFQATT and CDR2 SNEGSKA (reference sequence). The CDR3 extends over 11 amino acids. V shed 5 bases and J shed 5 bases, with 9 bases lying between them. CDR3 coding DNA: TGCAGTGCTGGACATGAGGAGACCCAGTACTTC. This encodes CSAGHEETQYF.

This chain uses TRBV20-1 with TRBJ1-2; D is ambiguous. The length of the CDR3 is 13 residues. Germline V lookup: CDR1 DFQATT, CDR2 SNEGSKA (reference sequence). The V and J ends lost 3 bases and 1 base respectively, with 9 bases between them. The CDR3 coding sequence is TGCAGTGCTAGTACTGGGATTAACTATGGCTACACCTTC. Translating gives CSASTGINYGYTF.

This clone appeared a single time. The rearrangement joins TRBV19 to TRBJ1-2, with D perhaps matching TRBD1 (6 bases). The V end lost 3 bases, the J end lost 2 bases, and 13 bases lay between the germline ends. CDR3 length equals 15 residues. Germline lookup yields CDR1 LNHDA and CDR2 SQIVND (reference sequence). The DNA for the CDR3 is TGTGCCAGTAGTATCGCCAAACAGGGAAACTATGGCTACACCTTC. It translates to CASSIAKQGNYGYTF.

The CDR3 region has the DNA TGTGCCAGCAGCCCTGGGACTAGCGACAATGAGCAGTTCTTC. Translated: CASSPGTSDNEQFF. The chain recombines TRBV7-8 with TRBJ2-1, with 10 bases identical to TRBD2. V lost 5 bases and J lost 5; bases outside the gene matches: 3. The CDR3 spans 14 residues. The germline V gene encodes CDR1 SGHVS and CDR2 FQNEAQ.

J is TRBJ2-7 and V is TRBV19, with a weak D call TRBD1 (7 bases). V lost 6 bases to trimming and J lost 0 bases, with 9 bases between them. The CDR3 loop spans 13 amino acids. CDR1 is LNHDA, CDR2 SQIVND, per germline (reference sequence). The CDR3 spells CASRQGGSYEQYF. Here the CDR3 DNA reads TGTGCCAGTAGGCAGGGGGGCTCCTACGAGCAGTACTTC.

This clone appeared a few times. The chain employs TRBV28 and TRBJ2-2; maybe TRBD2 (6 bases). Trimming pared 9 bases from V and 5 bases from J, leaving 16 bases between. The CDR3 contains 14 residues. Per germline, CDR1 MDHEN and CDR2 SYDVKM. The CDR3 reads CASLPGLRTGELFF. The CDR3 nucleotides read TGTGCCAGTTTGCCGGGACTTCGGACCGGGGAGCTGTTTTTT.

The V gene is TRBV29-1, the J gene TRBJ2-1; TRBD2 aligns across 12 bases. The CDR3 runs 15 residues. V gave up 7 bases and J gave up 8 bases; unmatched junction bases: 12. Germline loops: CDR1 SQVTM, CDR2 ANQGSEA. CDR3 bases: TGCAGCGCCGAGGTGCTAGCGGGAGGGCTCCATGAGCAGTTCTTC. Translating it yields CSAEVLAGGLHEQFF.

V and J are TRBV7-9 and TRBJ1-2, with D tentatively TRBD1 (6 bases). This CDR3 spans 17 amino acids. Between the trimmed V and J ends, which lost 3 bases and 6 bases, there was a span of 23 bases. Germline loops: CDR1 SEHNR, CDR2 FQNEAQ (reference sequence). The chain's CDR3 is CASSFFPRRGGRDGYTF. The CDR3, as DNA: TGTGCCAGCAGCTTTTTTCCCCGGCGAGGGGGGCGAGATGGCTACACCTTC.

The rearrangement links TRBV28 to TRBJ1-1, with unresolved D. Germline V CDR1 and CDR2: MDHEN, SYDVKM. The germline V and J ends were trimmed by 3 bases and 1 base, with 15 bases remaining between them. CDR3 length equals 16 residues. CDR3 sequence: CASSFFRFGRNTEAFF. For the CDR3, the DNA is TGTGCCAGCAGTTTCTTTAGGTTCGGCCGGAACACTGAAGCTTTCTTT.

The genes are TRBV25-1 and TRBJ2-7; D perhaps matches TRBD1 (6 bases). CDR3 length: 16 residues. V lost 4 bases and J lost 0, with 16 bases in between. CDR1 is MGHDK and CDR2 is SYGVNS in the germline V gene. For the CDR3, the DNA is TGTGCCAGCAGTGCTACCCGGACAGCTGGCTCCTACGAGCAGTACTTC. This sequence encodes CASSATRTAGSYEQYF.

J is TRBJ1-5 and V is TRBV27, with 7 bases lining up with TRBD1. The CDR3 consists of 16 residues. Germline CDR1 MNHEY, CDR2 SMNVEV (reference sequence). V shed 1 base and J 5 bases; nucleotides not matched to a gene: 8. This CDR3 is CASSLFGTVLDQPQHF. The CDR3 DNA reads TGTGCCAGCAGTTTATTTGGGACAGTACTTGATCAGCCCCAGCATTTT.

This chain joins TRBV7-3 and TRBJ2-2; the D is unclear. Trimming shortened V by 5 bases and J by 2 bases, and 12 bases separated the two germline ends. CDR1 is SGHTA and CDR2 is FQGTGA in the germline V gene. The CDR3 runs to 15 residues. DNA for the CDR3: TGTGCCAGCAGCCTCTCCGGGCACAACACCGGGGAGCTGTTTTTT. It codes for CASSLSGHNTGELFF.